This TCR beta chain originates from a study of T-cell reconstitution after alpha-beta-depleted transplantation in children. The CDR3 covers 13 residues. Germline lookup yields CDR1 LNHDA and CDR2 SQIVND (reference sequence). With V trimmed by 4 bases and J by 8 bases, 5 bases remained unmatched. Researchers prepared the TCRbeta library using unique molecular identifiers, the study reports. TCRdb fed the PCR reads into MiXCR, producing one record per CDR3 protein. In the table there are 330,000 or so distinct CDR3 sequences, over 9% of which are singletons. This receptor was obtained from a human donor who donated a stem cell graft to a child with acute lymphoblastic leukemia. The specimen was PBMCs from the stem cell graft donor, collected from the stem cell graft. The chain links TRBV19 to TRBJ1-2, with 9 nucleotides matching TRBD1. The CDR3 reads CASSNRGRRGYTF. The DNA of the CDR3 is TGTGCCAGTAGTAACAGGGGGCGCCGGGGCTACACCTTC.